This is a list of T cell receptor beta chains from one sample in a study of cytotoxic CD8 clonotypes in ibrutinib-treated CLL. Assay: immunoSEQ multiplex PCR; the TCRdb copy retains only in-frame clones and omits some. The data contain roughly 250,000 clones, less than 75% of them singletons. Specimen: PBMCs, collected after 24 months of ibrutinib treatment. The origin of the receptors is a human donor with chronic lymphocytic leukemia. Both conserved end residues are part of each CDR3. The D gene is left open where the match is weak. Only some rows state a clone size, as once, few, many or a class for expanded clones.

clone size: .; J gene: TRBJ1-5; D gene: .; CDR3 length: 13; V gene: TRBV2; CDR3 DNA: TGTGCCAGCAGTGTGTGGGAGGACCAGCCCCAGCATTTT; CDR3 protein: CASSVWEDQPQHF
clone size: .; J gene: TRBJ2-1; D gene: .; CDR3 length: 15; V gene: TRBV27; CDR3 DNA: TGTGCCAGCAGCCAGATGGGGCCCGATCATCATGAGCAGTTCTTC; CDR3 protein: CASSQMGPDHHEQFF
clone size: .; J gene: TRBJ2-7; D gene: TRBD1; CDR3 length: 13; V gene: TRBV10-1; CDR3 DNA: TGCGCCAGCAGTACGACAGGGTGGCCAGGGCAGTACTTC; CDR3 protein: CASSTTGWPGQYF
clone size: .; J gene: TRBJ1-6; D gene: .; CDR3 length: 11; V gene: TRBV11-2; CDR3 DNA: TGTGCCAGCAGCTTAGTGAGATCCCTCCACTTT; CDR3 protein: CASSLVRSLHF
clone size: .; J gene: TRBJ2-2; D gene: .; CDR3 length: 15; V gene: TRBV12-5; CDR3 DNA: TGTGCTAGTGGTTTGGACGGGAGGAACACCGGGGAGCTGTTTTTT; CDR3 protein: CASGLDGRNTGELFF
clone size: .; J gene: TRBJ2-1; D gene: TRBD2; CDR3 length: 15; V gene: TRBV9; CDR3 DNA: TGTGCCAGCAGCGGCGGACTAGCGGGAGTTAGTGAGCAGTTCTTC; CDR3 protein: CASSGGLAGVSEQFF
clone size: .; J gene: TRBJ2-1; D gene: .; CDR3 length: 16; V gene: TRBV7-8; CDR3 DNA: TGTGCCAGCAGCTTAGGCCGGGACTCCCCCATAAATGAGCAGTTCTTC; CDR3 protein: CASSLGRDSPINEQFF
clone size: few; J gene: TRBJ2-7; D gene: TRBD1; CDR3 length: 14; V gene: TRBV30; CDR3 DNA: TGTGCCTGGACCCCGGGACAGGGGGCCCAGGAGCAGTACTTC; CDR3 protein: CAWTPGQGAQEQYF
clone size: .; J gene: TRBJ2-5; D gene: .; CDR3 length: 14; V gene: TRBV27; CDR3 DNA: TGTGCCAGTAAGGTTTTTGACATTCAAGAGACCCAGTACTTC; CDR3 protein: CASKVFDIQETQYF
clone size: .; J gene: TRBJ2-5; D gene: .; CDR3 length: 13; V gene: TRBV29-1; CDR3 DNA: TGCAGCGTTGTGGAACAGGAGGGGGGGACCCAGTACTTC; CDR3 protein: CSVVEQEGGTQYF
clone size: few; J gene: TRBJ1-5; D gene: .; CDR3 length: 16; V gene: TRBV27; CDR3 DNA: TGTGCCAGCAGTAGTCTTGGGACGGGAACTAATCAGCCCCAGCATTTT; CDR3 protein: CASSSLGTGTNQPQHF
clone size: .; J gene: TRBJ1-3; D gene: .; CDR3 length: 15; V gene: TRBV7-3; CDR3 DNA: TGTGCCAGCAGCTCCACCTCCCTGAAGGGAAACACCATATATTTT; CDR3 protein: CASSSTSLKGNTIYF
clone size: .; J gene: TRBJ2-2; D gene: .; CDR3 length: 13; V gene: TRBV7-2; CDR3 DNA: TGTGCCAGCAGCTTCGGGTACACCGGGGAGCTGTTTTTT; CDR3 protein: CASSFGYTGELFF
clone size: .; J gene: TRBJ1-2; D gene: .; CDR3 length: 16; V gene: TRBV9; CDR3 DNA: TGTGCCAGCACCTCCGGGACAACCTATGCGGACTATGGCTACACCTTC; CDR3 protein: CASTSGTTYADYGYTF
clone size: .; J gene: TRBJ2-1; D gene: .; CDR3 length: 16; V gene: TRBV28; CDR3 DNA: TGTGCCAGCAGTTTAGACCCTGAACGGGTCTACAATGAGCAGTTCTTC; CDR3 protein: CASSLDPERVYNEQFF
clone size: .; J gene: TRBJ2-1; D gene: TRBD2; CDR3 length: 16; V gene: TRBV30; CDR3 DNA: TGTGCCGGGGGACTAGCGGGTTTGGCGGAATACAATGAGCAGTTCTTC; CDR3 protein: CAGGLAGLAEYNEQFF
clone size: .; J gene: TRBJ2-7; D gene: .; CDR3 length: 11; V gene: TRBV19; CDR3 DNA: TGTGCCAGTAGTAGAAGAGACGAGCAGTACTTC; CDR3 protein: CASSRRDEQYF
clone size: .; J gene: TRBJ2-5; D gene: .; CDR3 length: 18; V gene: TRBV9; CDR3 DNA: TGTGCCAGCAGCGCCCCCCAGATACCGACGAGGGGCCGGGAGACCCAGTACTTC; CDR3 protein: CASSAPQIPTRGRETQYF
clone size: .; J gene: TRBJ1-1; D gene: .; CDR3 length: 15; V gene: TRBV13; CDR3 DNA: TGTGCCAGCAGTCCCAATTGGGGGCGGGGGACTGAAGCTTTCTTT; CDR3 protein: CASSPNWGRGTEAFF
clone size: .; J gene: TRBJ1-2; D gene: .; CDR3 length: 15; V gene: TRBV5-6; CDR3 DNA: TGTGCCAGCAGCTTGGGCGGTCAAGGGAACTATGGCTACACCTTC; CDR3 protein: CASSLGGQGNYGYTF
clone size: .; J gene: TRBJ2-3; D gene: TRBD2; CDR3 length: 16; V gene: TRBV11-3; CDR3 DNA: TGTGCCAGCAGCTTAGGCGGAGCGGGACCCACAGATACGCAGTATTTT; CDR3 protein: CASSLGGAGPTDTQYF
clone size: .; J gene: TRBJ2-1; D gene: .; CDR3 length: 15; V gene: TRBV10-2; CDR3 DNA: TGCGCCACTTTACTAGCCCGCTGGGGATACAATGAGCAGTTCTTC; CDR3 protein: CATLLARWGYNEQFF
clone size: .; J gene: TRBJ2-5; D gene: .; CDR3 length: 14; V gene: TRBV12-5; CDR3 DNA: TGTGCTAGTGGTTTGGGAGGGTTCGGAAAGACCCAGTACTTC; CDR3 protein: CASGLGGFGKTQYF
clone size: .; J gene: TRBJ1-5; D gene: .; CDR3 length: 13; V gene: TRBV27; CDR3 DNA: TGTGCCAGCAGTAGAGATAGCAATCAGCCCCAGCATTTT; CDR3 protein: CASSRDSNQPQHF
clone size: .; J gene: TRBJ2-2; D gene: .; CDR3 length: 12; V gene: TRBV6-5; CDR3 DNA: TGTGCCAGCAGTTCCGACGCCGGGGAGCTGTTTTTT; CDR3 protein: CASSSDAGELFF
clone size: .; J gene: TRBJ2-7; D gene: .; CDR3 length: 14; V gene: TRBV29-1; CDR3 DNA: TGCAGCGTTGAAGTCAGGGGCGGGGACTACGAGCAGTACTTC; CDR3 protein: CSVEVRGGDYEQYF
clone size: .; J gene: TRBJ1-6; D gene: .; CDR3 length: 15; V gene: TRBV14; CDR3 DNA: TGTGCCAGCAGCCAAGAGGTGGCCCCTGTTTCACCCCTCCACTTT; CDR3 protein: CASSQEVAPVSPLHF
clone size: .; J gene: TRBJ2-1; D gene: .; CDR3 length: 13; V gene: TRBV4-2; CDR3 DNA: TGTGCCAGCAGCCAAGAGGGTGTCGATGAGCAGTTCTTC; CDR3 protein: CASSQEGVDEQFF
clone size: .; J gene: TRBJ2-3; D gene: .; CDR3 length: 16; V gene: TRBV9; CDR3 DNA: TGTGCCAGCAGCGTAGTAGAGGGTCCCAGCACAGATACGCAGTATTTT; CDR3 protein: CASSVVEGPSTDTQYF
clone size: few; J gene: TRBJ2-7; D gene: TRBD1; CDR3 length: 14; V gene: TRBV28; CDR3 DNA: TGTGCCAGCTCCTGGACAGGATCACACTACGAGCAGTACTTC; CDR3 protein: CASSWTGSHYEQYF
clone size: few; J gene: TRBJ2-1; D gene: .; CDR3 length: 11; V gene: TRBV29-1; CDR3 DNA: TGCAGCATTGGAATCGGCAATGAGCAGTTCTTC; CDR3 protein: CSIGIGNEQFF
clone size: .; J gene: TRBJ1-1; D gene: .; CDR3 length: 14; V gene: TRBV5-1; CDR3 DNA: TGCGCCAGCAGCCCGACAGGTACGGGAGGTGAAGCTTTCTTT; CDR3 protein: CASSPTGTGGEAFF
clone size: .; J gene: TRBJ2-7; D gene: .; CDR3 length: 14; V gene: TRBV11-2; CDR3 DNA: TGTGCCAGCAGCTTAGGTTCTAGTCCGTGGGAGCAGTACTTC; CDR3 protein: CASSLGSSPWEQYF
clone size: .; J gene: TRBJ2-7; D gene: .; CDR3 length: 14; V gene: TRBV5-1; CDR3 DNA: TGCGCCAGCAGCTTGGAGGCAGGGCTTTACGAGCAGTACTTC; CDR3 protein: CASSLEAGLYEQYF
clone size: .; J gene: TRBJ1-2; D gene: .; CDR3 length: 14; V gene: TRBV6-5; CDR3 DNA: TGTGCCAGCAGTTTGGAGAATGCAGGCGGCGGCTACACCTTC; CDR3 protein: CASSLENAGGGYTF
clone size: few; J gene: TRBJ2-7; D gene: TRBD1; CDR3 length: 15; V gene: TRBV19; CDR3 DNA: TGTGCCAGTAGTATAGGAGGGACAGCTCCCCACGAGCAGTACTTC; CDR3 protein: CASSIGGTAPHEQYF
clone size: .; J gene: TRBJ2-1; D gene: .; CDR3 length: 13; V gene: TRBV2; CDR3 DNA: TGTGCCAGCAGTCCCACTACACTCCTTGAGCAGTTCTTC; CDR3 protein: CASSPTTLLEQFF
clone size: .; J gene: TRBJ2-1; D gene: TRBD2; CDR3 length: 17; V gene: TRBV7-2; CDR3 DNA: TGTGCCAGCAGCTACGAGATACTAGCGGGGGTAAACAATGAGCAGTTCTTC; CDR3 protein: CASSYEILAGVNNEQFF
clone size: .; J gene: TRBJ2-1; D gene: TRBD1; CDR3 length: 16; V gene: TRBV7-8; CDR3 DNA: TGTGCCAGCAGCCTCGCCGGGACAGGGCTATACAATGAGCAGTTCTTC; CDR3 protein: CASSLAGTGLYNEQFF
clone size: few; J gene: TRBJ2-1; D gene: .; CDR3 length: 15; V gene: TRBV6-6; CDR3 DNA: TGTGCCTCGTTCGCCGGGCAGAGCTCCTACAATGAGCAGTTCTTC; CDR3 protein: CASFAGQSSYNEQFF
clone size: few; J gene: TRBJ1-1; D gene: .; CDR3 length: 13; V gene: TRBV18; CDR3 DNA: TGTGCCAGCTCGGGCGGTGAGAACACTGAAGCTTTCTTT; CDR3 protein: CASSGGENTEAFF
clone size: .; J gene: TRBJ2-7; D gene: .; CDR3 length: 14; V gene: TRBV6-6; CDR3 DNA: TGTGCCAGCAGTCCCATGATCGGGGGCTACGAGCAGTACTTC; CDR3 protein: CASSPMIGGYEQYF
clone size: .; J gene: TRBJ1-2; D gene: .; CDR3 length: 14; V gene: TRBV5-4; CDR3 DNA: TGTGCCAGCAGCTTGGCAACAGGGTACGTTGGCTACACCTTC; CDR3 protein: CASSLATGYVGYTF